The source of this T cell receptor (beta chain) is a study of blood T cell repertoires in COVID-19. Germline values: CDR1 SGDLS, CDR2 YYNGEE. V lost 1 base and J 3 bases, leaving 17 bases between the germline ends. CDR3 length: 17 residues. Method: immunoSEQ multiplex PCR; TCRdb's copy keeps in-frame clones and lacks some. The table has approximately 150,000 clones, 65% to 90% seen once. The J gene is TRBJ2-1, the V gene TRBV9; tentative D call: TRBD1 (6 bases). This clonotype originated in a man in his sixties or seventies with acute or convalescent COVID-19. Material for sequencing was peripheral blood. The CDR3 nucleotides are TGTGCCAGCAGCGTAAACCCTACGACAGGCGGCTACAATGAGCAGTTCTTC. Protein sequence: CASSVNPTTGGYNEQFF.